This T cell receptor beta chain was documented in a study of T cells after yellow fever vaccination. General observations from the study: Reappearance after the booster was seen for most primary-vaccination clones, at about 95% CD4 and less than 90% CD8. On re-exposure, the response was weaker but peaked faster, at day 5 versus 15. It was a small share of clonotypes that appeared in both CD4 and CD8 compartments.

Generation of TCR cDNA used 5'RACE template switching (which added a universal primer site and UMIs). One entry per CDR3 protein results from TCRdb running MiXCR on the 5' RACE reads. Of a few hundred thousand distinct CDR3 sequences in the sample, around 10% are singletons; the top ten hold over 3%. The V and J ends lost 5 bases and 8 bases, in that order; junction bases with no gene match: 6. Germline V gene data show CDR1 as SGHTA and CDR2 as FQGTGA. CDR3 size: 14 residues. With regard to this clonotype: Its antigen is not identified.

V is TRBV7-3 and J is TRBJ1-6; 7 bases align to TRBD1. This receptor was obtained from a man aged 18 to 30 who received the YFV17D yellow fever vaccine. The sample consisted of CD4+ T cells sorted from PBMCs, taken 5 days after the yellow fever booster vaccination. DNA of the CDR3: TGTGCCAGCAGCCAGGGGGGGAGTCATTCACCCCTCCACTTT. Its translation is CASSQGGSHSPLHF.